The 10 T cell receptor beta chains given below trace back to one sample, sequenced in a study of esophageal squamous cell carcinoma under preoperative chemotherapy. Specified time point: after preoperative PTX-NDP chemotherapy. TCRdb re-derived calls from the PCR reads in MiXCR, one entry per CDR3 protein. The table has about 20,000 distinct CDR3 sequences, roughly 46% seen once; the top ten hold 25% to 30%. This material was acquired from a patient given preoperative chemotherapy. These receptors all come from a human donor with esophageal squamous cell carcinoma. The donor label of this sample is uncertain.

This clonotype was counted a single time. V usage is TRBV11-2 and J usage is TRBJ2-5, with D possibly matching TRBD2 (7 bases). The CDR3 runs 14 residues. CDR1 and CDR2 from the germline V gene are SGHAT and FQNNGV. The DNA for the CDR3 is TGTGCGGGCCGCGGGGGCCGTGAAGAAGAGACCCAGTACTTC. The encoded protein is CAGRGGREEETQYF. The full variable domain, completed using reference TRBV11-2 and TRBJ2-5, is EAGVAQSPRYKIIEKRQSVAFWCNPISGHATLYWYQQILGQGPKLLIQFQNNGVVDDSQLPKDRFSAERLKGVDSTLKIQPAKLEDSAVYLCAGRGGREEETQYFGPGTRLLVL.

This clonotype showed up just a few times. The gene calls are TRBV7-9 and TRBJ2-3; possibly TRBD1 for D (6 bases). The CDR3 has 15 residues. Germline V lookup: CDR1 SEHNR, CDR2 FQNEAQ (reference sequence). V lost 1 base and J lost 0, with 8 bases in between. The CDR3 sequence is CASSLGTASTDTQYF. CDR3 in DNA: TGTGCCAGCAGCTTAGGGACAGCGAGCACAGATACGCAGTATTTT. The full variable domain, its missing parts supplied by reference TRBV7-9 and TRBJ2-3, is DTGVSQNPRHKITKRGQNVTFRCDPISEHNRLYWYRQTLGQGPEFLTYFQNEAQLEKSRLLSDRFSAERPKGSFSTLEIQRTEQGDSAMYLCASSLGTASTDTQYFGPGTRLTVL.

This chain connects TRBV10-3 to TRBJ2-5; TRBD2 is a possible D gene (5 bases). This CDR3 has 15 amino acids. Trimming removed 0 bases from V and 2 bases from J, with 10 bases in between. Looked up from germline, CDR1 is ENHRY and CDR2 is SYGVKD. Here the CDR3 reads CAISESSRGQETQYF. In DNA form, the CDR3 reads TGTGCCATCAGTGAGTCGAGCCGGGGTCAAGAGACCCAGTACTTC.

This clonotype has a count of ten or more. The J gene is TRBJ2-1, the V gene TRBV6-2 or TRBV6-3; 11 bases agree with TRBD2. J gave up 7 bases and V 8 bases, and 7 bases lay outside the gene matches. CDR3 size: 14 residues. In germline, CDR1 is MNHEY, CDR2 SVGEGT. In DNA, the CDR3 is TGTGCCAGCTCCCTAGCGGGAGGACCGAATGAGCAGTTCTTC. Translated: CASSLAGGPNEQFF.

V usage is TRBV19 and J usage is TRBJ2-2; weak D call: TRBD2 (5 bases). This CDR3 contains 14 residues. Trimming cost V 5 bases and J 1 base, with 8 bases left between them. Germline loops: CDR1 LNHDA, CDR2 SQIVND (reference sequence). Here the CDR3 reads CASSVLENTGELFF. The CDR3 DNA reads as TGTGCCAGTAGTGTACTAGAGAACACCGGGGAGCTGTTTTTT.

As to this clonotype: It is likely a read error, because the conserved phenylalanine at the end of the CDR3 is missing. V gene TRBV7-2 combines with J gene TRBJ2-5; tentatively, D is TRBD1 or TRBD2 (5 bases each). The CDR3 spans 14 residues. V shed 11 bases and J shed 7 bases, with 23 bases lying between them. Germline values: CDR1 SGHTA, CDR2 FQGNSA. DNA for the CDR3: TGTGCCCGCGGCCCTGCCGGGGACCAAACGACCCAGTACTCC. Protein: CARGPAGDQTTQYS.

This clonotype was seen ten or more times. The chain recombines TRBV7-2 with TRBJ2-2; a possible D gene is TRBD1 (5 bases). V lost 3 bases, J lost 5 bases, and 7 bases lay in between. This CDR3 region has 13 residues. Germline V gene data show CDR1 as SGHTA and CDR2 as FQGNSA. CDR3 region: CASSFRVTGELFF. In nucleotides, the CDR3 is TGTGCCAGCAGCTTCAGGGTAACCGGGGAGCTGTTTTTT.

This clonotype was seen at least ten times. The V and J genes are TRBV7-2 and TRBJ2-1; possible D gene TRBD1, 5 bases. CDR3 size: 16 residues. V dropped 7 bases and J dropped 0 bases, with 16 bases sitting between them. Per germline, CDR1 SGHTA and CDR2 FQGNSA. CDR3 amino acids: CASNQQATSSYNEQFF. The CDR3 DNA sequence: TGTGCCAGCAACCAACAGGCTACGAGCTCCTACAATGAGCAGTTCTTC.

This clonotype is large (0.1 to 1%). The chain uses TRBV7-2 and TRBJ2-1, with D possibly TRBD2 on 5 matching bases. Germline lookup yields CDR1 SGHTA and CDR2 FQGNSA. Deletions cut 7 bases from V and 9 bases from J, with 22 bases between. The CDR3 consists of 15 residues. The CDR3 bases are TGTGCCAGCACCCCCTCCCTACTAGGTCTGATTGAGCAGTTCTTC. It codes for CASTPSLLGLIEQFF. The full variable domain, completed using reference TRBV7-2 and TRBJ2-1, is GAGVSQSPSNKVTEKGKDVELRCDPISGHTALYWYRQSLGQGLEFLIYFQGNSAPDKSGLPSDRFSAERTGGSVSTLTIQRTQQEDSAVYLCASTPSLLGLIEQFFGPGTRLTVL.

For this clonotype: The junction departs from the called germline gene at one end, perhaps through a read error. The rearrangement uses TRBV7-8 and TRBJ2-5; D is uncertain. Germline CDR1 reads SGHVS; CDR2 reads FQNEAQ. This CDR3 is 15 amino acids long. CDR3 sequence reads: CASSLALGDLGTWHF. In DNA form, the CDR3 reads TGTGCCAGCAGCTTAGCGTTAGGTGACTTGGGTACCTGGCATTTC. Full variable domain (missing parts from reference TRBV7-8 and TRBJ2-5): GAGVSQSPRYKVAKRGQDVALRCDPISGHVSLFWYQQALGQGPEFLTYFQNEAQLDKSGLPSDRFFAERPEGSVSTLKIQRTQQEDSAVYLCASSLALGDLGTWHFGPGTRLLVL.